Listed here is a single TCR beta chain. This record belongs to a study of CD8+ T cells in alopecia areata. Background on the study: Tofacitinib dosing lasted 6 to 18 months, which was then followed by 6 months off drug.

Samples from alopecia areata patients were lesional scalp punch biopsies and peripheral blood. RNA was extracted and reverse transcribed into cDNA as the sequencing template. Assay used: immunoSEQ multiplex PCR; TCRdb lists only in-frame clones, some missing. The sample lists about 180,000 clones; just under 60% were seen once. The CDR3 covers 13 residues. Sequenced here: CD4+ T cells sorted from blood, sampled at week 0. This chain joins TRBV21-1 and TRBJ1-2; the table's D call TRBD1 went unverified against the DNA. TRBV21-1 is shown as a pseudogene. The TCR was taken from a human donor with alopecia areata. The chain's CDR3 is CASHPQGAYGYTF. The CDR3, as DNA: TGTGCCAGCCATCCACAGGGGGCCTATGGCTACACCTTC.